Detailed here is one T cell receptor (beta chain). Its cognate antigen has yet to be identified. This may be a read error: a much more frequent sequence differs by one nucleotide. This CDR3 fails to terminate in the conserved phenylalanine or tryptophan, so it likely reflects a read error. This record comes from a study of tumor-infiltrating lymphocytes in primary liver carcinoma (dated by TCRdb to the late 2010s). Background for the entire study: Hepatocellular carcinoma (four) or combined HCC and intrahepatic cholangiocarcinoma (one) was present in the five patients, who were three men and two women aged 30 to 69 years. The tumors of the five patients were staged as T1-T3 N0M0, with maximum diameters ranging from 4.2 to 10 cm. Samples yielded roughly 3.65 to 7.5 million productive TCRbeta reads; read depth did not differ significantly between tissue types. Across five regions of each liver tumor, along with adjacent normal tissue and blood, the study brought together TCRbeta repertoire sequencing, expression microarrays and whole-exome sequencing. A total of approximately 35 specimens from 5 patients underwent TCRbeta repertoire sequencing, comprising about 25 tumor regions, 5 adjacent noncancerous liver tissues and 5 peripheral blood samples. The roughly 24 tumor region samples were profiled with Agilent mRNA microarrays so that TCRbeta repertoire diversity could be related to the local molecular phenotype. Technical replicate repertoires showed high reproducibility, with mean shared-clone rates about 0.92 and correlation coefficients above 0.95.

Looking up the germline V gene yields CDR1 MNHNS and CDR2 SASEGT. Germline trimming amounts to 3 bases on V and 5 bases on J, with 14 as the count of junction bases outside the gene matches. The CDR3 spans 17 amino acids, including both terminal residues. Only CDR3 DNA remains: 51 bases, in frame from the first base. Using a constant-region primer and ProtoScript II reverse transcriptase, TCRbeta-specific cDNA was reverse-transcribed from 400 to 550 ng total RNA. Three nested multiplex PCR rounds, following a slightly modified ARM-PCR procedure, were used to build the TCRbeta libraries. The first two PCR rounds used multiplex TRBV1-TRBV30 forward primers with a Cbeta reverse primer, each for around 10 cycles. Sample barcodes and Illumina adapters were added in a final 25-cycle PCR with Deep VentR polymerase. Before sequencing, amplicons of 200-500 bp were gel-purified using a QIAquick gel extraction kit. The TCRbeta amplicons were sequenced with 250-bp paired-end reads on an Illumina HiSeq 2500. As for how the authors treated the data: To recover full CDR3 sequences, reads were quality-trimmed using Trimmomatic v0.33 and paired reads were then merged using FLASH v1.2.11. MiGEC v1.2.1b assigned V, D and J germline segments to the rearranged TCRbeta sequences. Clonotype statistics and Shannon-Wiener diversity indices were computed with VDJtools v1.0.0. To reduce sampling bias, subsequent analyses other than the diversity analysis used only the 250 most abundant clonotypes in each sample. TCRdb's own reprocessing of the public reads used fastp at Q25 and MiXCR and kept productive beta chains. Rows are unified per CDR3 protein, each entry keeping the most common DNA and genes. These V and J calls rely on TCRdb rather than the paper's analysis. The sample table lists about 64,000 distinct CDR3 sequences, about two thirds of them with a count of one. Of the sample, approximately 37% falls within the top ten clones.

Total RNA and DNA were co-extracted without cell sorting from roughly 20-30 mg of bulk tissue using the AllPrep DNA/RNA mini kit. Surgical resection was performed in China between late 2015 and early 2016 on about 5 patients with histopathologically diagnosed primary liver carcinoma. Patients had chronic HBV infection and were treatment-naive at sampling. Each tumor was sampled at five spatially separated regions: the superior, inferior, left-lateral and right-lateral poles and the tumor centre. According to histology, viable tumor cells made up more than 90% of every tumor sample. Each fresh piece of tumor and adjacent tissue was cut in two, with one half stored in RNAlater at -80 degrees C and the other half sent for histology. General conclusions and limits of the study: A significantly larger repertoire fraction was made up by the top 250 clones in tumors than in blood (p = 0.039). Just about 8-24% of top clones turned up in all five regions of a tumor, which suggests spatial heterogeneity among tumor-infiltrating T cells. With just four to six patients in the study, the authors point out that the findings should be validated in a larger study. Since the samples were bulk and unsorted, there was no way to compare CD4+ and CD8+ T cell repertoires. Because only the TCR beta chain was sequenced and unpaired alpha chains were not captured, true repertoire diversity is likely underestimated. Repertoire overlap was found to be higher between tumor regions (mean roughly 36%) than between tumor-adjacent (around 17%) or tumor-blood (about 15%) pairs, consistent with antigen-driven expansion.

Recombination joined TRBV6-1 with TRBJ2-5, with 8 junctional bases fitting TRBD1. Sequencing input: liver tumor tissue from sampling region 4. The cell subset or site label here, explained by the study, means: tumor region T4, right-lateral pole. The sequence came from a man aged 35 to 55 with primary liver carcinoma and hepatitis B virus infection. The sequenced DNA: TGTGCCAGCAGTGAGTACGTCCCCGGACAGGGTCGTGAGACCCAGTACCTC. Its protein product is CASSEYVPGQGRETQYL.